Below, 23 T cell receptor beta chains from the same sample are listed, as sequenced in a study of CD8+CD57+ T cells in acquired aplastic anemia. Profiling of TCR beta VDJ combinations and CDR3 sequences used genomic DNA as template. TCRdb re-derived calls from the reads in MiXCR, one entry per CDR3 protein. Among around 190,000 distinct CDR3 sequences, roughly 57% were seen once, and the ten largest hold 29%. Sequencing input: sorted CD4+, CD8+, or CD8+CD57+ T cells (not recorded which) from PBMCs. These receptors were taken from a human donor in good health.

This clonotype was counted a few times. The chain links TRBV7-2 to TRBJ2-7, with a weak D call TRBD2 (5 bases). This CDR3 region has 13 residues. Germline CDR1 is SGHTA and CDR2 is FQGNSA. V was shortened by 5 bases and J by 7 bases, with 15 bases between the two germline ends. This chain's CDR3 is CASSPILGVEQYF. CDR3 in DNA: TGTGCCAGCAGCCCTATACTAGGAGTGGAGCAGTACTTC. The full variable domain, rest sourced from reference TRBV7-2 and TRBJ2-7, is GAGVSQSPSNKVTEKGKDVELRCDPISGHTALYWYRQSLGQGLEFLIYFQGNSAPDKSGLPSDRFSAERTGGSVSTLTIQRTQQEDSAVYLCASSPILGVEQYFGPGTRLTVT.

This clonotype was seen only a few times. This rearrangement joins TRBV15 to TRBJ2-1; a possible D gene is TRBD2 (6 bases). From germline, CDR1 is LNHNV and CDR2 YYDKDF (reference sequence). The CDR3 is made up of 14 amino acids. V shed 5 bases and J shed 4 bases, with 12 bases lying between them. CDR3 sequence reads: CATSPRDSYNEQFF. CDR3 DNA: TGTGCCACCAGCCCCCGGGACTCTTACAATGAGCAGTTCTTC.

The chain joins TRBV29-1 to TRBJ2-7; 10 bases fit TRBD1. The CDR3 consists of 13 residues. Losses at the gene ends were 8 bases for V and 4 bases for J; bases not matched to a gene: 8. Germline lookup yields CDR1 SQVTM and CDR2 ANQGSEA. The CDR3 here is CSPLTGGVYEQYF. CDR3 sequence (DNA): TGCAGCCCACTGACAGGGGGCGTGTACGAGCAGTACTTC.

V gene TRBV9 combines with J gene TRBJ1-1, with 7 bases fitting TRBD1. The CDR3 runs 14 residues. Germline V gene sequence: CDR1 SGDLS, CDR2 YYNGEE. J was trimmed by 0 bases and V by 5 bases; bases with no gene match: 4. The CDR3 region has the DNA TGTGCCAGCAGTCGACAGGGACTGAACACTGAAGCTTTCTTT. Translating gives CASSRQGLNTEAFF. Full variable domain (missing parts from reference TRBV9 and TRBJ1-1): DSGVTQTPKHLITATGQRVTLRCSPRSGDLSVYWYQQSLDQGLQFLIQYYNGEERAKGNILERFSAQQFPDLHSELNLSSLELGDSALYFCASSRQGLNTEAFFGQGTRLTVV.

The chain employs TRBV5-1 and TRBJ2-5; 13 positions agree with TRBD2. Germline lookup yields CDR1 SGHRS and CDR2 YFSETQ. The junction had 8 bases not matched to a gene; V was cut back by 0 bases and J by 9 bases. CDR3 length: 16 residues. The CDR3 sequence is CASSLAGTSGARAQYF. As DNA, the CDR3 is TGCGCCAGCAGCTTGGCCGGGACTAGCGGGGCTAGGGCCCAGTACTTC.

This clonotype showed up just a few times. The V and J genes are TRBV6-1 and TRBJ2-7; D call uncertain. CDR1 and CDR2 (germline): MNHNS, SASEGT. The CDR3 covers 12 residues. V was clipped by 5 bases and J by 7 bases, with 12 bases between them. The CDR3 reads CASSLQPPEQYF. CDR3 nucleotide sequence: TGTGCCAGCAGTCTCCAACCACCTGAGCAGTACTTC.

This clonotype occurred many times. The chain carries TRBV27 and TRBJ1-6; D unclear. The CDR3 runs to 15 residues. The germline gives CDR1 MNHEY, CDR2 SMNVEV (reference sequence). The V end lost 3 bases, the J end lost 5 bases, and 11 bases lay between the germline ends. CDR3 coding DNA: TGTGCCAGCAGTTTGGAAGGTTGGGATAATTCACCCCTCCACTTT. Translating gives CASSLEGWDNSPLHF.

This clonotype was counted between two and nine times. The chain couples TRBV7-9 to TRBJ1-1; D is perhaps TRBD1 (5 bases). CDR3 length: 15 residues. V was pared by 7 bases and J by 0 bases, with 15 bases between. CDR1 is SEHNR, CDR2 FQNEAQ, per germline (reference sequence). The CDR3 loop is CASNTWGGMNTEAFF. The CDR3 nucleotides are TGTGCCAGCAACACCTGGGGCGGGATGAACACTGAAGCTTTCTTT.

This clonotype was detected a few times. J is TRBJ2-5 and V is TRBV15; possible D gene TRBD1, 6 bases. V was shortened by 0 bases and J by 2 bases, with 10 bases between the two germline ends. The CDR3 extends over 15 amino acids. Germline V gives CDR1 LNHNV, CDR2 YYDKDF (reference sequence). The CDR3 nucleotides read TGTGCCACCAGCAGAGACGGGACAAGACAAGAGACCCAGTACTTC. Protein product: CATSRDGTRQETQYF.

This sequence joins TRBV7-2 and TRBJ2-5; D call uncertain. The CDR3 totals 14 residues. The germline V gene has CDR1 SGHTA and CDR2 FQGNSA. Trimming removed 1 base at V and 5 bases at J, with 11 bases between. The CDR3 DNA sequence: TGTGCCAGCAGCTTAGATCCATCCCGGGAGACCCAGTACTTC. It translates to CASSLDPSRETQYF.

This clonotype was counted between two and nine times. The CDR3 DNA follows: TGCAGTGCCGCCGGGACAGGGTACTACGAGCAGTACTTC. Its protein product is CSAAGTGYYEQYF. This sequence joins TRBV20-1 and TRBJ2-7, with 9 positions matching TRBD1. After removal of 6 bases from V and 3 bases from J, the junction contained 6 bases not matched to a gene. Germline V gene sequence: CDR1 DFQATT, CDR2 SNEGSKA (reference sequence). This CDR3 is 13 amino acids long.

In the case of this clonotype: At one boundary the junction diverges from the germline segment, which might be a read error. The chain's CDR3 is CASSQVEGINIVF. As DNA, the CDR3 is TGTGCCAGCAGCCAAGTTGAGGGGATCAACATCGTCTTC. The chain uses TRBV7-8 and TRBJ2-7, with D perhaps assigned TRBD1 or TRBD2 (5 bases each). CDR3 length: 13 amino acids. CDR1 is SGHVS and CDR2 is FQNEAQ in the germline V gene.

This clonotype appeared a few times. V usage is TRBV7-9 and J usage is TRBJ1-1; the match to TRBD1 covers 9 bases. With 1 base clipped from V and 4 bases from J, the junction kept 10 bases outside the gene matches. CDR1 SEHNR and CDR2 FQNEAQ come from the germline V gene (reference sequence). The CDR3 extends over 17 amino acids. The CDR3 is CASSLGGQGPRTTEAFF. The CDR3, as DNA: TGTGCCAGCAGCTTAGGGGGACAGGGACCCAGAACCACTGAAGCTTTCTTT.

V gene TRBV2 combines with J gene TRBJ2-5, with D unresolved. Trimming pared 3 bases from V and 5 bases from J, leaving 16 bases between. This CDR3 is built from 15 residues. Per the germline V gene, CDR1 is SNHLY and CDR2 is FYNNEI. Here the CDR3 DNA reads TGTGCCAGCAGTGATGGAGAGGACCCGACGGAGACCCAGTACTTC. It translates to CASSDGEDPTETQYF.

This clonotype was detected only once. CDR3 nucleotide sequence: TGCAGTGTCCACCCCGGACGCAACAATTACGAGCAGTACTTC. It translates to CSVHPGRNNYEQYF. The chain couples TRBV20-1 to TRBJ2-7; D call uncertain. CDR1 and CDR2 (germline): DFQATT, SNEGSKA (reference sequence). V was pared by 7 bases and J by 4 bases, with 20 bases between. CDR3 length equals 14 residues.

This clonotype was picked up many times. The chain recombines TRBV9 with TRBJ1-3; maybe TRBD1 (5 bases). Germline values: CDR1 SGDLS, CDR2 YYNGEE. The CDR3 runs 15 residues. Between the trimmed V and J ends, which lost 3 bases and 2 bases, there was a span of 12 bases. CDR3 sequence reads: CASSGDSGPGNTIYF. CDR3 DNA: TGTGCCAGCAGCGGAGACTCGGGGCCTGGAAACACCATATATTTT.

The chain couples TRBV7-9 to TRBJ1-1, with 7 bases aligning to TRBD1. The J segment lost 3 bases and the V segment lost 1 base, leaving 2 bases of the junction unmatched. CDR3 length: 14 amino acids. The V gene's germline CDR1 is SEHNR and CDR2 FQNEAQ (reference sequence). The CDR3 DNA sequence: TGTGCCAGCAGCTTAGACAGGGGAGACACTGAAGCTTTCTTT. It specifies CASSLDRGDTEAFF.

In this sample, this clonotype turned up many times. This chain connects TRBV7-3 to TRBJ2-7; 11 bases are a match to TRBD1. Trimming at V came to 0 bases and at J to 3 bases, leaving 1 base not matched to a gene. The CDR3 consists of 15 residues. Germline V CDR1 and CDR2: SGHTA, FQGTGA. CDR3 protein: CASSLTGQGVYEQYF. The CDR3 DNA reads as TGTGCCAGCAGCTTAACGGGACAGGGGGTCTACGAGCAGTACTTC.

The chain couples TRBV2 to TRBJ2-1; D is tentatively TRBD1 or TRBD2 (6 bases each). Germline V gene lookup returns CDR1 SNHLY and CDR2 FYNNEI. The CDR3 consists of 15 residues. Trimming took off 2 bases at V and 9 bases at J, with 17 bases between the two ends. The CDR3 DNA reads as TGTGCCAGCAGTGAAATCCTCGGGGGCCCGGTTGAGCAGTTCTTC. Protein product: CASSEILGGPVEQFF.

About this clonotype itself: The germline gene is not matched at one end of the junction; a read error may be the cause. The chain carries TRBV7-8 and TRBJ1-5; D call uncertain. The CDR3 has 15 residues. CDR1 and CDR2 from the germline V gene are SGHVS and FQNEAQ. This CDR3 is CASSLAGGGNQPQHF. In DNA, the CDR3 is TGTGCCAGCAGCTTAGCAGGCGGAGGCAACCAGCCCCAGCATTTT.

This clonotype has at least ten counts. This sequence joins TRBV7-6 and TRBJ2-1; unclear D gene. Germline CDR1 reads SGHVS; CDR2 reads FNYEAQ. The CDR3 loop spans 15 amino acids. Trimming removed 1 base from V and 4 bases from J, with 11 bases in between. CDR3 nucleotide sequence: TGTGCCAGCAGCTTAGGGGCCCCCCCATACAATGAGCAGTTCTTC. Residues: CASSLGAPPYNEQFF.

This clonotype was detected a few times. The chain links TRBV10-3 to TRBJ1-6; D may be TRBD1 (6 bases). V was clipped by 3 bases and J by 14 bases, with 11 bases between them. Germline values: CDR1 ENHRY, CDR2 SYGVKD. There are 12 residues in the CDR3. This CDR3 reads CAISEGGSALHF. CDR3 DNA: TGTGCCATCAGTGAAGGGGGATCGGCCCTCCACTTT.

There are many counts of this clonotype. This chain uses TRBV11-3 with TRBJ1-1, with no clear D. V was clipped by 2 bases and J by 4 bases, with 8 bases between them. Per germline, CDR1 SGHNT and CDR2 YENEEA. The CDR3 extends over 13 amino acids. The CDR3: CASSLSPGTEAFF. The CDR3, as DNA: TGTGCCAGCAGCTTAAGTCCGGGCACTGAAGCTTTCTTT.